The rows below give T cell receptor beta chains drawn from one sample of a study of cytomegalovirus exposure and HLA in healthy donors. Clones were read by immunoSEQ multiplex PCR, and TCRdb kept only the in-frame ones, dropping some. The repertoire includes 180,000 or so clones, under 80% of them detected once, and roughly 2.5% sits in the top ten. The sample comprised PBMCs. Receptor source: a woman aged 30 to 39 in good health and CMV-seropositive. The CDR3 runs from the conserved cysteine through the conserved F or W.

v_call cdr3_aa
TRBV7-2 CASSSTRQDIYGYTF
TRBV2 CASSEVGREINGYTF
TRBV6-1 CASSAQGAHIYEQYF
TRBV4-3 CASSQDPPDRSNEKLFF
TRBV7-9 CSSSLGLGSPLHF
TRBV10-2 CASRSGYSTDTQYF
TRBV27 CASSLSPTGQGNTIYF
TRBV28 CASSSPSDTQYF
TRBV28 CASRPTLGGGLAKNSQYF
TRBV7-9 CASSGSGTSENGELFF
TRBV4-3 CASSQQRTEYSGYTF
TRBV10-1 CASRGQGKGYGYTF
TRBV4-2 CASSQGATEYEQYF
TRBV6-1 CASSAPHPGQGKAPLHF
TRBV19 CASRSNGAGNTIYF
TRBV28 CASSLGTGRFMVGPADTQYF
TRBV27 CASSLGILGARKETQYF
TRBV10-2 CASTEAKNSQYF
TRBV7-9 CASSFHRGVDTQYF
TRBV2 CASQPLAGMEFF
TRBV19 CALRGGPGTGELFF
TRBV4-1 CASSQDLDRAGGLGTDTQYF
TRBV27 CASSPTGRGGVGYTF
TRBV20-1 CSAGGEGRKFF
TRBV7-2 CASSQGLAGGPETQYF
TRBV4-1 CASSQRRGGLGEQYF
TRBV2 CASGTSGGSPQETQYF
TRBV7-9 CASKGGANYDYTF
TRBV7-9 CASSLLGQGRDYGYTF
TRBV18 CASSWDRPPTDTQYF
TRBV6-5 CASTRPGQADSPLHF
TRBV9 CASSVRTGAPQETQYF
TRBV2 CASNKLRGLENTIYF
TRBV28 CASRVSTYYEQYF
TRBV2 CASSEGRLAKNIQYF
TRBV11-3 CASSLQGTGETQYF
TRBV5-1 CASSLWGRQETGANVLTF
TRBV6-1 CATRGFPGTDTQYF
TRBV4-2 CASSQDLTGGGQNEQFF
TRBV9 CASSEGWHSNQPQHF
TRBV10-3 CASRTSGGPTDTQYF
TRBV9 CASSAPSGLTDTQYF
TRBV5-4 CASSLAWAGNGYTF
TRBV4-3 CASSQERGGADTQYF
TRBV30 CAWSPGGLYEQYF
TRBV5-1 CASSPTGQNSPLHF